A single sample is the source of the 5 T cell receptor beta chains below, sequenced in a study of T cell responses to AZD1222 COVID-19 vaccine. The repertoire was sequenced with immunoSEQ multiplex PCR; TCRdb's copy has only in-frame clones and lacks some. The data hold over 60,000 clones, with roughly 84% observed a single time. The sample in question was peripheral blood, obtained on day 0 of AZD1222 vaccination. These receptors were collected from an adult in good health.

The CDR3 reads CASSLAEGRAEKLFF. Here the CDR3 DNA reads TGTGCCAGCAGCTTAGCGGAGGGCAGGGCTGAAAAACTGTTTTTT. V gene TRBV7-9 combines with J gene TRBJ1-4; D is possibly TRBD1 (5 bases). This CDR3 comprises 15 residues. CDR1 SEHNR and CDR2 FQNEAQ come from the germline V gene (reference sequence). The ends were cut back, 0 bases at V and 7 bases at J, with 12 bases in the middle.

In DNA form, the CDR3 reads TGTGCCAGCACCCGAGACAGGGGCTCAGCTAACTATGGCTACACCTTC. It specifies CASTRDRGSANYGYTF. The gene calls are TRBV2 and TRBJ1-2, with 8 positions matching TRBD1. This CDR3 spans 16 amino acids. Germline CDR1 is SNHLY and CDR2 is FYNNEI. V shed 7 bases and J 0 bases; nucleotides not matched to a gene: 10. The full variable domain, completed using reference TRBV2 and TRBJ1-2, is EPEVTQTPSHQVTQMGQEVILRCVPISNHLYFYWYRQILGQKVEFLVSFYNNEISEKSEIFDDQFSVERPDGSNFTLKIRSTKLEDSAMYFCASTRDRGSANYGYTFGSGTRLTVV.

The chain couples TRBV24-1 to TRBJ1-5, with TRBD1 identical over 7 bases. Germline V gene sequence: CDR1 KGHDR, CDR2 SFDVKD. The CDR3 length is 14 residues. Trimming at V came to 5 bases and at J to 4 bases, leaving 4 bases not matched to a gene. Here the CDR3 reads CATSAATGNQPQHF. The DNA for the CDR3 is TGTGCCACCAGTGCCGCGACAGGGAATCAGCCCCAGCATTTT.

This chain connects TRBV10-3 to TRBJ1-2; a possible D gene is TRBD1 (5 bases). Germline CDR1 reads ENHRY; CDR2 reads SYGVKD. The V end was cut by 0 bases, the J end by 4 bases, with 9 bases between. This CDR3 comprises 14 residues. The CDR3, as DNA: TGTGCCATCAGTGAGTCAGTGGGGCTCTATGGCTACACCTTC. It yields the protein CAISESVGLYGYTF.

This chain's CDR3 is CASSLAGDLETQYF. DNA for the CDR3: TGTGCCAGCAGCTTGGCAGGGGATCTGGAGACCCAGTACTTC. This chain links TRBV5-4 with TRBJ2-5; D is possibly TRBD1 (6 bases). With 0 bases removed from V and 5 bases from J, the gap between germline ends came to 11 bases. This CDR3 comprises 14 residues. Germline CDR1 is SGHNT and CDR2 is YYREEE (reference sequence).